This entry features one TCR beta chain sequence. Original methodology: Quantification of nucleated cells was approximated via reference gene primer amplification. This table comes from immunoSEQ multiplex PCR, and its TCRdb copy is limited to in-frame clones, with some not included. V and J calls and clone size are copied from that table; D and trimming were computed from the DNA. The sample has 210,000 or so clones; 89% are singletons. This specimen belongs to a study of blood T cell repertoires in COVID-19. Overall study context: The United States, Italy and Spain were the sources of the acute and convalescent COVID-19 samples. The cDNA or gDNA used as material had been derived from T cells, B-cell-depleted T cells, or PBMCs.

The CDR3 has 16 residues. V dropped 0 bases and J dropped 7 bases, with 14 bases sitting between them. Germline V gene lookup returns CDR1 SGHDT and CDR2 YYEEEE. The rearrangement uses TRBV5-6 and TRBJ1-6; D call uncertain. The source is a woman in her thirties or forties with acute or convalescent COVID-19. Sequencing was performed on peripheral blood. The CDR3 region has the DNA TGTGCCAGCAGCTTGGCCCGGGGTCTAGACAATTCACCCCTCCACTTT. Amino acid sequence: CASSLARGLDNSPLHF.